In its sample, the clone carrying this T cell receptor (beta chain) was seen a few times. TCRdb re-derived calls from the RT-PCR reads in MiXCR, one entry per CDR3 protein. The repertoire holds fewer than 800,000 distinct CDR3 sequences, with approximately 14% as singletons. Sequenced sample: memory CD4+ T cells from blood. This TCR came from a female donor in good health, serving as a healthy control.

CDR3 region: CSARWAKRPTDTQYF. The CDR3 DNA follows: TGCAGTGCTAGGTGGGCCAAAAGGCCAACAGATACGCAGTATTTT. J is TRBJ2-3 and V is TRBV20-1; no definite D call. The CDR3 loop spans 15 amino acids. The V end was cut by 3 bases, the J end by 3 bases, with 16 bases between. From germline, CDR1 is DFQATT and CDR2 SNEGSKA (reference sequence).